This TCR beta chain was sequenced in a study of shared clonotypes between healthy human individuals. Study observations and caveats: Deeper or shallower sequencing was expected to change how clonotypes are shared among donors.

The V segment lost 6 bases and the J segment 5 bases; nucleotides outside the gene matches: 8. The CDR3 extends over 15 amino acids. Germline V gene data show CDR1 as SGHTA and CDR2 as FQGNSA. Deep-level running was used for the assay. In replicate PCRs of unsorted PBMC, about 320 ng DNA, 30,000 or so T cell genomes, was used. Unsorted PBMCs provided DNA that was sequenced on ten immunoSEQ deep assay plates. Profiled with immunoSEQ multiplex PCR; TCRdb holds only in-frame clones, not every one. The repertoire holds about half a million clones, with around three quarters as singletons. About this clone itself: What it binds is not known.

The sequenced sample was PBMCs. V and J are TRBV7-2 and TRBJ2-3; 10 nucleotides align to TRBD2. This sequence originates from a middle-aged woman in good health. Some clones in this sample may be carry-over from other donors' samples. CDR3 in amino acids: CASRGTSGTRDTQYF. The CDR3 bases are TGTGCCAGCAGGGGAACTAGCGGGACTAGAGATACGCAGTATTTT. Variable domain in full (rest from reference TRBV7-2 and TRBJ2-3): GAGVSQSPSNKVTEKGKDVELRCDPISGHTALYWYRQSLGQGLEFLIYFQGNSAPDKSGLPSDRFSAERTGGSVSTLTIQRTQQEDSAVYLCASRGTSGTRDTQYFGPGTRLTVL.